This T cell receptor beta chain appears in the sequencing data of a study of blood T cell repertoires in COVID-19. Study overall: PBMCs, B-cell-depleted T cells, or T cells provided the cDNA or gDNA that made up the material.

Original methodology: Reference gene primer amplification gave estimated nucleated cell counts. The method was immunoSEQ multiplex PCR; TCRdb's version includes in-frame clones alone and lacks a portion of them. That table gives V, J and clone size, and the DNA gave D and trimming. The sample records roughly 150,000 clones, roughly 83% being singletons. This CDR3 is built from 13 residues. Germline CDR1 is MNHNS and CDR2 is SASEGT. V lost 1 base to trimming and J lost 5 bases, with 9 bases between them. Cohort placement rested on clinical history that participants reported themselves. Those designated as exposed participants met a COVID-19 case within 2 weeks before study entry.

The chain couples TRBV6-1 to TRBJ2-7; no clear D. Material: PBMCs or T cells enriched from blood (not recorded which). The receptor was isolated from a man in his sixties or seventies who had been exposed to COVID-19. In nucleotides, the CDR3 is TGTGCCAGCAGTGAAGGAGGAGATGACGAGCAGTACTTC. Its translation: CASSEGGDDEQYF.